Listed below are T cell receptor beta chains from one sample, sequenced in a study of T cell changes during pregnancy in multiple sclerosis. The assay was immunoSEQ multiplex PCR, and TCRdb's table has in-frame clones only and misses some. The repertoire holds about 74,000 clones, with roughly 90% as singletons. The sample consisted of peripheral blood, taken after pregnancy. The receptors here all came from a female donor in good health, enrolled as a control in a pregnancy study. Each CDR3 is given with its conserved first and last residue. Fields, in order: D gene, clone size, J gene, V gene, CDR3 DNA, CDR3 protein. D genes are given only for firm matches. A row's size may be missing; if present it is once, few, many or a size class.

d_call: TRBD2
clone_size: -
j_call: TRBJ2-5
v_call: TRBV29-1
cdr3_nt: TGCAGCGTCGAAGCGGGGGGCGACCAAGAGACCCAGTACTTC
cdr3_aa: CSVEAGGDQETQYF

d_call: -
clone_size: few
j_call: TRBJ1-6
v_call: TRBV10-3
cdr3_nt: TGTGCCATCAGTGAGTCGACTCGGGATTCACCCCTCCACTTT
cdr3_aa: CAISESTRDSPLHF

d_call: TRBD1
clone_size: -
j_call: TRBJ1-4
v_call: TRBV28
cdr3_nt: TGTGCCAGCAGTTTAGTGGACAGGGGTGCTGAAAAACTGTTTTTT
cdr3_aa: CASSLVDRGAEKLFF

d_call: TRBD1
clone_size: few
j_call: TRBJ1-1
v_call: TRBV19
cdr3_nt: TGTGCCAGTAGTCCAGTACAGGGGGCATACCCCGAAGCTTTCTTT
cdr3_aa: CASSPVQGAYPEAFF

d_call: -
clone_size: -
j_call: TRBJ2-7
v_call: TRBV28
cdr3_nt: TGTGCCAGCAGTTTCCGGGGGCGCGGGGGCGAGCAGTACTTC
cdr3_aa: CASSFRGRGGEQYF

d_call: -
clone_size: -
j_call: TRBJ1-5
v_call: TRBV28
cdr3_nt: TGTGCCAGCAGTTACAATCAGGGGAATCAGCCCCAGCATTTT
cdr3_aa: CASSYNQGNQPQHF

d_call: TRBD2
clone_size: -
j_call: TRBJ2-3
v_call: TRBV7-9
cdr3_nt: TGTGCCAGCAGCCTGGGGCTAGCGGGGGGGCCAGCAGGGGATACGCAGTATTTT
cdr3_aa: CASSLGLAGGPAGDTQYF

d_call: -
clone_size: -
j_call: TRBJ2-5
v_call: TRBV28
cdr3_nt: TGTGCCACCAGACCTTCGGGACTTGCTCAAGAGACCCAGTACTTC
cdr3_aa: CATRPSGLAQETQYF

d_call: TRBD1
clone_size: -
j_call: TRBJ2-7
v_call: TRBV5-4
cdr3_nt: TGTGCCAGCAGCGTCGGACAGGGACGGCAGTACTTC
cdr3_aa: CASSVGQGRQYF

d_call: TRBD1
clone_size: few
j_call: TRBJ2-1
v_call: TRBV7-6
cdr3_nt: TGTGCCAGCAGCTGGGGACAGTTAAATGAGCAGTTCTTC
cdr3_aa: CASSWGQLNEQFF

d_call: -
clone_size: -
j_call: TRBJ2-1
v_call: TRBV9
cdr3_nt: TGTGCCAGCAGCGTAGGGGCCGGGGGGCTTTACAATGAGCAGTTCTTC
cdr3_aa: CASSVGAGGLYNEQFF

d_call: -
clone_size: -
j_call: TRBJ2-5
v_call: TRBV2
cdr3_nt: TGTGCCAGCAGTGAAGGGAGACAAGAGACCCAGTACTTC
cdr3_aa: CASSEGRQETQYF

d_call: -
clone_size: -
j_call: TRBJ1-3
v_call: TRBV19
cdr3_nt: TGTGCCAGTACCGAGGGCCCCTCTGGAAACACCATATATTTT
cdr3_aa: CASTEGPSGNTIYF

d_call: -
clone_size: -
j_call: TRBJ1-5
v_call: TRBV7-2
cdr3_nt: TGTGCCAGCAGCTCGGACTTGAACCAGCCCCAGCATTTT
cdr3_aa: CASSSDLNQPQHF

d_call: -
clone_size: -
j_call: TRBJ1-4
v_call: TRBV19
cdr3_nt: TGTGCCAGTAGTAACCAGGGGCGGATTGGAAATGAAAAACTGTTTTTT
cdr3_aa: CASSNQGRIGNEKLFF

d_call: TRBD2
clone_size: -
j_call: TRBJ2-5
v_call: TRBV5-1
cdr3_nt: TGCGCCAGCAGCTTGGGTATAGCGGGGGTACAAGAGACCCAGTACTTC
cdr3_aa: CASSLGIAGVQETQYF

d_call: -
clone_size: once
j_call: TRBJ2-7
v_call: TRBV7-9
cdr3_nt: TGTGCCAGCAATAACTACAACGAGCAGTACTTC
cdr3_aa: CASNNYNEQYF

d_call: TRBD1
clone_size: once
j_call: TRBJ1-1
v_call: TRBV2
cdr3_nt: TGTGCCAGCACTGGGCAGGGGGAGCTGAACACTGAAGCTTTCTTT
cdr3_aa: CASTGQGELNTEAFF

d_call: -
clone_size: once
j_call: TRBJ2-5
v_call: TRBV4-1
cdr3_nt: TGCGCCAGCAGCCCAAGGAGGGTAGAAGAGACCCAGTACTTC
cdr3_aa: CASSPRRVEETQYF

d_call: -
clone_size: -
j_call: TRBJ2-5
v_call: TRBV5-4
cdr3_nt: TGTGCCAGCAGCCCCGGGATGCAAGAGACCCAGTACTTC
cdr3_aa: CASSPGMQETQYF

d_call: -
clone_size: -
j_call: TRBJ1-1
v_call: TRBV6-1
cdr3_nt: TGTGCCAGTTCACGGGGGAACACTGAAGCTTTCTTT
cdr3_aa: CASSRGNTEAFF

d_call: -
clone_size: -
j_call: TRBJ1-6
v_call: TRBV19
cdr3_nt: TGTGCCAGTAGTTCGGGGGGTATTCAGTCACCCCTCCACTTT
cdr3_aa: CASSSGGIQSPLHF

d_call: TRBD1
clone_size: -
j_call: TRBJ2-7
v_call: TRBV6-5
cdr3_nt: TGTGCCAGCAGACCTCCCCGGGACAGGGGCTACGAGCAGTACTTC
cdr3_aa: CASRPPRDRGYEQYF

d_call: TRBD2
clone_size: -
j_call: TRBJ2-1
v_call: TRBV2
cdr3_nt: TGTGCCAGCAGGATAGCGGGTAATCCCTACAATGAGCAGTTCTTC
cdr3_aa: CASRIAGNPYNEQFF

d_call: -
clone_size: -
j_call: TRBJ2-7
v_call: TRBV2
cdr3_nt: TGTGCCAGCAAGGCGGGGAGGGGGAACGAGCAGTACTTC
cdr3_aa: CASKAGRGNEQYF

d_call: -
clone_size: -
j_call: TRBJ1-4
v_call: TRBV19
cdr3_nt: TGTGCCAGTAGCCCTGCAGGGCCCCGAGGTGAAAAACTGTTTTTT
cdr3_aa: CASSPAGPRGEKLFF

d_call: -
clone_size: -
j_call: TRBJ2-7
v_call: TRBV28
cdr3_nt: TGTGCCAGCAGTTTAGGAGGGAGTCAATACGAGCAGTACTTC
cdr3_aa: CASSLGGSQYEQYF

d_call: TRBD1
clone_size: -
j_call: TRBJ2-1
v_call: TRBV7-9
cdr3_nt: TGTGCCAGCAGCACACAGGGGGCTTACGGTGAGCAGTTCTTC
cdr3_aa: CASSTQGAYGEQFF